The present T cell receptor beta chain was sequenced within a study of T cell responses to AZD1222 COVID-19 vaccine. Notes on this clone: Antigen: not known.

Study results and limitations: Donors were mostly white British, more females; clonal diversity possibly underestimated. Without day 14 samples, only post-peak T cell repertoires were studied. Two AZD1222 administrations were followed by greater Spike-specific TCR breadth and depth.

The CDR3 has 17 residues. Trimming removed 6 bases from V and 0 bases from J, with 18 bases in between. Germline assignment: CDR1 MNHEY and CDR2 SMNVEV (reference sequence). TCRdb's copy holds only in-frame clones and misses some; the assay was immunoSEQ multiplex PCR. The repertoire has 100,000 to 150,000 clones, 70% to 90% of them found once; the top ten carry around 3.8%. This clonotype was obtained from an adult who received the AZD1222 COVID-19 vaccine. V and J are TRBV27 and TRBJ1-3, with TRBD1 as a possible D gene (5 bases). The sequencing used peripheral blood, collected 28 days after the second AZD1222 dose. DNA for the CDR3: TGTGCCAGCAGCCCACGGGGGGTAGTCAGCTCTGGAAACACCATATATTTT. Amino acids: CASSPRGVVSSGNTIYF.